This note documents a single TCR beta chain sequence. Its antigen remains unknown. TCRdb's copy holds only in-frame clones and misses some; the assay was immunoSEQ multiplex PCR. The sample contains a few hundred thousand clones, 90% of which appear only once. It was the roughly 130-subject validation cohort, separate from the approximately 620-subject first cohort, to which the donors belonged. This record comes from a study of cytomegalovirus exposure and HLA in healthy donors. On the study more broadly: A subsequent analysis stated that the 120 validation repertoires were run on the same platform as the 600 to 750 first-cohort repertoires.

Study-wide results and caveats: Three chains tied to CMV proved CMV antigen-specific in vitro. The authors listed about 170 TCR beta chains as cytomegalovirus-associated.

V lost 5 bases and J lost 0, with 11 bases in between. The CDR3 covers 15 residues. Germline assignment: CDR1 MNHEY and CDR2 SMNVEV (reference sequence). The chain is built from TRBV27 and TRBJ1-3; the D is unclear. The specimen was PBMCs. The clonotype originates from a woman in her 30s in good health and CMV-seronegative. CDR3 region: CASSQLPSSGNTIYF. DNA for the CDR3: TGTGCCAGCAGTCAACTCCCGAGCTCTGGAAACACCATATATTTT.